These T cell receptor beta chains were read from a single sample in a study of T-cell memory formation after mild COVID-19. TCRdb processed the 5' RACE reads anew with MiXCR; each CDR3 protein has one entry. The sample lists 29,000 or so distinct CDR3 sequences; around 12% were seen once. The sample taken for sequencing was PBMCs or a T cell subset sorted from them (not recorded which). The receptor set was obtained from an adult woman who had mild COVID-19 (a few samples of this study predate the infection). Cell type and time point are not known. CDR3s include the opening cysteine and the closing phenylalanine or tryptophan. D genes are given only for firm matches. Size tells how often a clone was seen (once, few, many) or the class of an expanded clone, and some rows leave it out.

V: TRBV18
size: many
D: .
J: TRBJ2-1
length: 14
DNA: TGTGCCAGCTCACCCCTTGACAGGTACAATGAGCAGTTCTTC
CDR3: CASSPLDRYNEQFF

V: TRBV5-1
size: .
D: TRBD2
J: TRBJ2-1
length: 17
DNA: TGCGCCAGCAGTGAAGAGACCATAGCGGGAGCTGGAAATGAGCAGTTCTTC
CDR3: CASSEETIAGAGNEQFF

V: TRBV14
size: many
D: .
J: TRBJ2-3
length: 14
DNA: TGTGCCAGCAGCCTCGAACTAGTTGTAGATACGCAGTATTTT
CDR3: CASSLELVVDTQYF

V: TRBV19
size: .
D: TRBD1
J: TRBJ1-5
length: 16
DNA: TGTGCCAGTAGTTTCAGACAGGGATGGGACAATCAGCCCCAGCATTTT
CDR3: CASSFRQGWDNQPQHF

V: TRBV25-1
size: many
D: .
J: TRBJ2-7
length: 14
DNA: TGTGCCAGCAGTGAATATGGGGGCTCCTACGAGCAGTACTTC
CDR3: CASSEYGGSYEQYF

V: TRBV10-2
size: .
D: TRBD1
J: TRBJ2-3
length: 13
DNA: TGCGCCAGCAGACAGGGGGGTGCAGATACGCAGTATTTT
CDR3: CASRQGGADTQYF

V: TRBV7-8
size: many
D: .
J: TRBJ2-1
length: 15
DNA: TGTGCCAGCAGCCGGTCGGTAAGCTCCTACAATGAGCAGTTCTTC
CDR3: CASSRSVSSYNEQFF

V: TRBV7-2
size: many
D: .
J: TRBJ1-2
length: 13
DNA: TGTGCCAGCACCCTGGACAGATCCTATGGCTACACCTTC
CDR3: CASTLDRSYGYTF

V: TRBV20-1
size: medium-sized
D: TRBD2
J: TRBJ2-7
length: 14
DNA: TGCAGTGCTGGGTCTAGCGGGAGTTCCTACGAGCAGTACTTC
CDR3: CSAGSSGSSYEQYF

V: TRBV3-1
size: many
D: .
J: TRBJ1-3
length: 14
DNA: TGTGCCAGCAGCGGCGACAGGACTGGAAACACCATATATTTT
CDR3: CASSGDRTGNTIYF

V: TRBV11-2
size: many
D: .
J: TRBJ2-5
length: 16
DNA: TGTGCCAGCAGCTTAGATCTGCAGGGAAGGCGTGAGACCCAGTACTTC
CDR3: CASSLDLQGRRETQYF

V: TRBV20-1
size: many
D: .
J: TRBJ1-1
length: 13
DNA: TGCAGTGCTAGAGATTCGTCGTCCCTTGGAGCTTTCTTT
CDR3: CSARDSSSLGAFF

V: TRBV7-9
size: .
D: TRBD1
J: TRBJ1-1
length: 13
DNA: TGTGCCAGCCGAAAGGCAGGGGGCACTGAAGCTTTCTTT
CDR3: CASRKAGGTEAFF

V: TRBV29-1
size: many
D: .
J: TRBJ1-2
length: 12
DNA: TGCAGCGTTGAGGCCCGATCGTTTGGCTACACCTTC
CDR3: CSVEARSFGYTF

V: TRBV12-3/TRBV12-4
size: many
D: .
J: TRBJ2-7
length: 14
DNA: TGTGCCAGCAGCCCGCTTTCTGGGAGCAACGAGCAGTACTTC
CDR3: CASSPLSGSNEQYF

V: TRBV5-1
size: many
D: .
J: TRBJ1-1
length: 17
DNA: TGCGCCAGCAGCTCGCAGGGTGCTACGGGCATGAACACTGAAGCTTTCTTT
CDR3: CASSSQGATGMNTEAFF

V: TRBV7-2
size: many
D: TRBD2
J: TRBJ2-3
length: 17
DNA: TGTGCCAGCAGCTTAAGCCCTATAGCGGGTAGCACAGATACGCAGTATTTT
CDR3: CASSLSPIAGSTDTQYF

V: TRBV20-1
size: many
D: .
J: TRBJ2-7
length: 12
DNA: TGCAGTGCTAGAGTGACAGACTACGAGCAGTACTTC
CDR3: CSARVTDYEQYF

V: TRBV5-5
size: many
D: .
J: TRBJ1-3
length: 15
DNA: TGTGCCAGCAGCTTGACTGGGTGGTCTGGAAACACCATATATTTT
CDR3: CASSLTGWSGNTIYF

V: TRBV29-1
size: many
D: .
J: TRBJ1-2
length: 15
DNA: TGCAGCGTTGCCCGGACAGAGACACGGGGGGCTGGCTACACCTTC
CDR3: CSVARTETRGAGYTF

V: TRBV3-1
size: many
D: .
J: TRBJ2-1
length: 13
DNA: TGTGCCAGCAGCCAAACAGTTTACAATGAGCAGTTCTTC
CDR3: CASSQTVYNEQFF

V: TRBV7-9
size: medium-sized
D: .
J: TRBJ2-5
length: 17
DNA: TGTGCCAGCAGCCCAAGAGGTTCGTATAGGCTGCAAGAGACCCAGTACTTC
CDR3: CASSPRGSYRLQETQYF

V: TRBV11-2
size: many
D: .
J: TRBJ2-1
length: 20
DNA: TGTGCCAGCAGCTTCGAGTCATTCTCTTTATTGTCTTCGGTTCGTAATGAGCAGTTCTTC
CDR3: CASSFESFSLLSSVRNEQFF

V: TRBV7-9
size: many
D: TRBD1
J: TRBJ2-1
length: 19
DNA: TGTGCCAGCAGCTTACCTCTTGTTGGGTCGTGGACAGGGAGGAATGAGCAGTTCTTC
CDR3: CASSLPLVGSWTGRNEQFF

V: TRBV7-9
size: many
D: .
J: TRBJ1-5
length: 14
DNA: TGTGCCAGCAGCGCCTCCGCGGACAATCAGCCCCAGCATTTT
CDR3: CASSASADNQPQHF

V: TRBV4-1
size: .
D: TRBD2
J: TRBJ2-5
length: 16
DNA: TGCGCCAGCAGCCAAGAAAGAGCGGGGGCACGCGGGACCCAGTACTTC
CDR3: CASSQERAGARGTQYF

V: TRBV7-2
size: many
D: TRBD1
J: TRBJ1-5
length: 15
DNA: TGTGCCAGCAGCTTAGGGGGACAGAGCAATCAGCCCCAGCATTTT
CDR3: CASSLGGQSNQPQHF

V: TRBV18
size: .
D: .
J: TRBJ2-1
length: 11
DNA: TGTGCCAGCTCACAGGGATGGGAGCAGTTCTTC
CDR3: CASSQGWEQFF